This T cell receptor (beta chain) comes out of a study of OX40 agonist ivuxolimab in advanced cancers. To note about this clone: The target antigen is unknown.

Study-level results: Among expanded peripheral T cells, antigen specificity went undetermined.

The table came from immunoSEQ multiplex PCR; TCRdb's copy has only in-frame clones and leaves some out. The sample carries over 75,000 clones, approximately 89% recorded once. The CDR3 consists of 16 residues. Per germline, CDR1 KGHSH and CDR2 LQKENI. V gave up 1 base and J gave up 2 bases, with 14 bases separating them. This sequence was found in an adult with an advanced solid tumor such as melanoma, head and neck, liver or kidney cancer. The input for sequencing was CD4+ or CD8+ T cells sorted from blood, taken in a trial of the OX40 agonist ivuxolimab. The V and J genes are TRBV18 and TRBJ1-2, with no clear D. The CDR3 sequence: CASSPQRVNLNYGYTF. The CDR3 nucleotides read TGTGCCAGCTCACCACAAAGGGTGAACTTGAACTATGGCTACACCTTC.